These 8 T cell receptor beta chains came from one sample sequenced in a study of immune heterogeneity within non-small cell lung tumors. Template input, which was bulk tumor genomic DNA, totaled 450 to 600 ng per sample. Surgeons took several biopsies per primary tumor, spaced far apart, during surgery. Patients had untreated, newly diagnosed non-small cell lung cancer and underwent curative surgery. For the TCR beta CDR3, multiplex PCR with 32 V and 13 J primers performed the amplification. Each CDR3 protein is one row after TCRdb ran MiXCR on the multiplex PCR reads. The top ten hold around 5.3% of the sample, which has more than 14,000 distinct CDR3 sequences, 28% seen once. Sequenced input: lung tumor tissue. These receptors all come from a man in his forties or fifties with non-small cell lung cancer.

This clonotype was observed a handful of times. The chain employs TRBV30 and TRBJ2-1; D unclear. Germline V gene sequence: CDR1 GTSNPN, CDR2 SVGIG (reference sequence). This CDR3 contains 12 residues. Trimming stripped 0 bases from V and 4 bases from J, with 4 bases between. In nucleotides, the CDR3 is TGTGCCTGGAGTGTCACTTACAATGAGCAGTTCTTC. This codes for CAWSVTYNEQFF.

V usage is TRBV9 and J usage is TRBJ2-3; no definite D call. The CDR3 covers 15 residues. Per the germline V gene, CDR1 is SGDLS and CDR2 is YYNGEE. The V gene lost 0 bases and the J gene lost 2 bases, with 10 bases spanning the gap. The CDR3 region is CASSVELTYTDTQYF. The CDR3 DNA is TGTGCCAGCAGCGTAGAACTTACCTACACAGATACGCAGTATTTT.

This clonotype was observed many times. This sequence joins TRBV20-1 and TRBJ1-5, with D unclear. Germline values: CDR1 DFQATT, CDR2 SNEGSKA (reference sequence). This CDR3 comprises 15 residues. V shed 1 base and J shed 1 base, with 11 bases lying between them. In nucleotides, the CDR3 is TGCAGTGCTAGAGTTGCAGGTTCAAGCAATCAGCCCCAGCATTTT. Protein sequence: CSARVAGSSNQPQHF.

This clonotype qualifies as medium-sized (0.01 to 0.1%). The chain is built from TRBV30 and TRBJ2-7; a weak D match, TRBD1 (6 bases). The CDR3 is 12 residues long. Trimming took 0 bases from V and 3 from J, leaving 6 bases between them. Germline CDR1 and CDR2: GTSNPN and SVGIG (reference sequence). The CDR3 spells CAWSVTGYEQYF. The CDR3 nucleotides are TGTGCCTGGAGTGTGACAGGCTACGAGCAGTACTTC.

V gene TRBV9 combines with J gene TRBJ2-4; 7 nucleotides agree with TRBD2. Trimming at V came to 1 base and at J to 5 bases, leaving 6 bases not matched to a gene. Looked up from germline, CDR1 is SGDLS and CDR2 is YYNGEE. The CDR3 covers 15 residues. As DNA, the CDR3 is TGTGCCAGCAGCGTAAGTGGGAGGGAACAAAACATTCAGTACTTC. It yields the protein CASSVSGREQNIQYF.

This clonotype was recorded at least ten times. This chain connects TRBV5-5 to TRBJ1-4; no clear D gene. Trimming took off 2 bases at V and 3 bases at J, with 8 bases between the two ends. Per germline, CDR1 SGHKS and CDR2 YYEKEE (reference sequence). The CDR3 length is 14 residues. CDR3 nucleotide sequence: TGTGCCAGCAGCTTAATTGGACCTAATGAAAAACTGTTTTTT. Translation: CASSLIGPNEKLFF.

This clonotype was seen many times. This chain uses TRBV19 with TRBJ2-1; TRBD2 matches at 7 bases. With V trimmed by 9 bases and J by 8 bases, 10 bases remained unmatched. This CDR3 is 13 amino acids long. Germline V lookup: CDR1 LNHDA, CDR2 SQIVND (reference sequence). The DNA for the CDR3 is TGTGCCAGCACAACTAGCGCCCGGGATGAGCAGTTCTTC. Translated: CASTTSARDEQFF.

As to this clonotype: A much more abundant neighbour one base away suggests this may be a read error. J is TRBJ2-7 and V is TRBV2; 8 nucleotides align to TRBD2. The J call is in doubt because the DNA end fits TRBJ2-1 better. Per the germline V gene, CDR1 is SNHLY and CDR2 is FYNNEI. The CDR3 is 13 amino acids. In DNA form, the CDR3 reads TGTGCCAGCATCTTAGGCGGGAGGAGCGAGCAGTTCTTC. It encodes CASILGGRSEQFF.